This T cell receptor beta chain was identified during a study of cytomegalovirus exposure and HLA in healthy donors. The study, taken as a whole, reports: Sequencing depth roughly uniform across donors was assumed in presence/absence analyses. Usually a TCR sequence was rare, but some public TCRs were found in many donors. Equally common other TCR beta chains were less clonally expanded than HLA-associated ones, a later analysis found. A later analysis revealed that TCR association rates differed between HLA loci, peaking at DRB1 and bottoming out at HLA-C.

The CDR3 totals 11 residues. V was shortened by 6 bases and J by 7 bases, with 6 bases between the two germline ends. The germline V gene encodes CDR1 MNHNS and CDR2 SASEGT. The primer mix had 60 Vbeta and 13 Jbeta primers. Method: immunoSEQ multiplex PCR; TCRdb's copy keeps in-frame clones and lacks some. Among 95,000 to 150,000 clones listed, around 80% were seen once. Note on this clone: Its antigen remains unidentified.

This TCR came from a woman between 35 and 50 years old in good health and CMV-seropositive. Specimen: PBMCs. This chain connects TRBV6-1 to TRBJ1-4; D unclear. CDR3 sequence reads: CASRRSEKLFF. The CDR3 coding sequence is TGTGCCAGCAGGAGGTCTGAAAAACTGTTTTTT.